The clone carrying this T cell receptor beta chain was recorded once. The sample is drawn from a study of control samples from healthy donors and cancer patients. Libraries were prepared by immunoSEQ multiplex PCR; TCRdb keeps only in-frame clonotypes and omits some of them. The repertoire holds about 60,000 clones, with approximately 85% as singletons. Germline loops: CDR1 SQVTM, CDR2 ANQGSEA. This CDR3 has 13 residues. V shed 3 bases and J shed 2 bases, with 11 bases lying between them. The chain is built from TRBV29-1 and TRBJ2-7; TRBD2 might be the D (6 bases). The source is a man aged 40-49 years in good health. What was sequenced was blood. The CDR3 region has the DNA TGCAGCGTTGAGGAGGGTTTCACCTACGAGCAGTACTTC. Amino acid sequence: CSVEEGFTYEQYF.